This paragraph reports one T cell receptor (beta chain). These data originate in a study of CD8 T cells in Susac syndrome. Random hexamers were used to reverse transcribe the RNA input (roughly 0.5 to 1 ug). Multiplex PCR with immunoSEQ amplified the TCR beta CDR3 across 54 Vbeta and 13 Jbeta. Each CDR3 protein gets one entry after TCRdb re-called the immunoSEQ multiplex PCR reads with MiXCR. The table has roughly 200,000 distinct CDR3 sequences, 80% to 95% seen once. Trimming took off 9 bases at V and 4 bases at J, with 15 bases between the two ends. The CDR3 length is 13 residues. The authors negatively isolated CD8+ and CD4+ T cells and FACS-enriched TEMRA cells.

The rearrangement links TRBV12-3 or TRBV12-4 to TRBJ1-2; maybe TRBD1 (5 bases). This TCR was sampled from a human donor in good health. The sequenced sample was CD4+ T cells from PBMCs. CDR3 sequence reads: CASSDQGPYGYTF. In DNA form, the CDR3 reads TGTGCCAGTTCAGACCAGGGACCCTATGGCTACACCTTC.